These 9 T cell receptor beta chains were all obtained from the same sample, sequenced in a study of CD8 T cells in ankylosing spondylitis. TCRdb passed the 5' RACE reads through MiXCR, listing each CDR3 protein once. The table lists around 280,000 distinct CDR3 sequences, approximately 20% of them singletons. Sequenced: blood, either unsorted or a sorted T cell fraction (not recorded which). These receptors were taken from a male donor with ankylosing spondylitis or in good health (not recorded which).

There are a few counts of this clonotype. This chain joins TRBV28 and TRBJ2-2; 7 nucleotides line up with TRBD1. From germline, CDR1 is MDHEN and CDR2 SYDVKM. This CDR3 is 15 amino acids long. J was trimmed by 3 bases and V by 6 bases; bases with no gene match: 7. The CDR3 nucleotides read TGTGCCAGCAGCAGAAACGACAGGGACACCGGGGAGCTGTTTTTT. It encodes CASSRNDRDTGELFF.

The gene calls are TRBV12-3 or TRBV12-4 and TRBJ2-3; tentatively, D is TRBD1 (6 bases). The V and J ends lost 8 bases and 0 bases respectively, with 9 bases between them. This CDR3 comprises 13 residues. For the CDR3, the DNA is TGTGCCAGCGGACAGAGTAGCACAGATACGCAGTATTTT. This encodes CASGQSSTDTQYF.

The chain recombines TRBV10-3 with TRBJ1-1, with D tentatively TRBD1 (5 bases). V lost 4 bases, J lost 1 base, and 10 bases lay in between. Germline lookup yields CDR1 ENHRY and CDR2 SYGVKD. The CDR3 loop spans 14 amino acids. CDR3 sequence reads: CAISGLGQNTEAFF. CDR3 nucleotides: TGTGCCATCAGTGGCTTGGGGCAGAACACTGAAGCTTTCTTT.

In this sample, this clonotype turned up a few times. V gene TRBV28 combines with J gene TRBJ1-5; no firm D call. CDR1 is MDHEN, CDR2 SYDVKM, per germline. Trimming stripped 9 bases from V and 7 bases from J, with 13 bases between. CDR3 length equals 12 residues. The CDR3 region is CARLQPMQPQHF. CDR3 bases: TGTGCCAGACTACAGCCCATGCAGCCCCAGCATTTT.

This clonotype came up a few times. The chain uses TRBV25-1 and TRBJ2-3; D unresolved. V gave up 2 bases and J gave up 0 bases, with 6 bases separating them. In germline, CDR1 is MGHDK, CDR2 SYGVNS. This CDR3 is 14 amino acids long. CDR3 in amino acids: CASSEAASTDTQYF. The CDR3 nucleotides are TGTGCCAGCAGTGAAGCGGCAAGCACAGATACGCAGTATTTT.

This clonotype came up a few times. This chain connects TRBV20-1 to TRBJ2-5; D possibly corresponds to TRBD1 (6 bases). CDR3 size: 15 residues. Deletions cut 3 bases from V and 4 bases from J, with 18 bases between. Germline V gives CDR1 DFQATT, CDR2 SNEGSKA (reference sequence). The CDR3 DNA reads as TGCAGTGCTAGCCCAGTCAGGGGCAGGGGAGAGACCCAGTACTTC. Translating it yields CSASPVRGRGETQYF.

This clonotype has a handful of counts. The CDR3 DNA reads TGCAGTGCCCCTTACAGGGCCTACTCTGGAAACACCATATATTTT. Its translation: CSAPYRAYSGNTIYF. The genes are TRBV20-1 and TRBJ1-3; D might be TRBD1 (6 bases). V was trimmed by 6 bases and J by 0 bases, leaving 15 bases between them. Germline CDR1 DFQATT, CDR2 SNEGSKA (reference sequence). CDR3 size: 15 residues.

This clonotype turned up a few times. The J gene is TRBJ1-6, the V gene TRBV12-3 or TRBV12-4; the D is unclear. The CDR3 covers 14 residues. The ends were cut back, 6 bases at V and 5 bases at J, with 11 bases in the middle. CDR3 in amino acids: CASRPTPNNSPLHF. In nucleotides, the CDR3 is TGTGCCAGCAGACCTACACCGAATAATTCACCCCTCCACTTT.

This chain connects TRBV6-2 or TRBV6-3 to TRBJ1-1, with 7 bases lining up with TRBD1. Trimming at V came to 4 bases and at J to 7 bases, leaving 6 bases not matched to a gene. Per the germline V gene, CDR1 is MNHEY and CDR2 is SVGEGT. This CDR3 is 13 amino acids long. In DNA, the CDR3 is TGTGCCAGCAGTTTCCCAGGGGGGGGTGAAGCTTTCTTT. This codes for CASSFPGGGEAFF.